Here is one T cell receptor (beta chain) with its context. Germline CDR1 SGHAT, CDR2 FQNNGV. This CDR3 comprises 15 residues. Trimming removed 1 base from V and 2 bases from J, with 11 bases in between. TCR beta VDJ and CDR3 were profiled, and genomic DNA was the template. TCRdb used MiXCR to reprocess the reads, holding one entry per CDR3 protein. The sample holds approximately 130,000 distinct CDR3 sequences; under 65% are singletons and the top ten take 25% to 30%. The sample belongs to a study of CD8+CD57+ T cells in acquired aplastic anemia. Selection for sequencing was limited to patients who had shown CD8+CD57+ cell expansion by flow cytometry.

This TCR was recovered from a human donor with aplastic anemia. The genes are TRBV11-2 and TRBJ2-5; unclear D gene. The sequenced sample was sorted CD4+, CD8+, or CD8+CD57+ T cells (not recorded which) from PBMCs. CDR3 nucleotide sequence: TGTGCCAGCAGCTTAGCGCGTGTACAACAAGAGACCCAGTACTTC. Translated, it gives CASSLARVQQETQYF.